Each of the 9 T cell receptor beta chains below was sequenced from the same sample in a study of blood T cell repertoires in COVID-19. Data came from immunoSEQ multiplex PCR; TCRdb stores just in-frame clones and leaves some out. The table has around 220,000 clones, under 85% seen once. The specimen sequenced was peripheral blood. These receptors were collected from a woman aged 40 to 49 with active or convalescent COVID-19.

This clone was seen a single time. The gene calls are TRBV15 and TRBJ2-7; D may be TRBD2 (5 bases). The CDR3 runs to 14 residues. V lost 5 bases, J lost 5 bases, and 16 bases lay in between. The germline V gene encodes CDR1 LNHNV and CDR2 YYDKDF (reference sequence). The DNA of the CDR3 is TGTGCCACCAGCGGGTGGACTGGCGCCAACGAGCAGTACTTC. It codes for CATSGWTGANEQYF. The entire variable domain, with the rest obtained from reference TRBV15 and TRBJ2-7, is as follows: DAMVIQNPRYQVTQFGKPVTLSCSQTLNHNVMYWYQQKSSQAPKLLFHYYDKDFNNEADTPDNFQSRRPNTSFCFLDIRSPGLGDTAMYLCATSGWTGANEQYFGPGTRLTVT.

This sequence joins TRBV27 and TRBJ1-1, with TRBD1 matching 11 bases. V shed 3 bases, J shed 11 bases, and the junction held 5 bases outside the gene matches. Germline V lookup: CDR1 MNHEY, CDR2 SMNVEV (reference sequence). This CDR3 has 13 amino acids. The CDR3 bases are TGTGCCAGCAGTTTCGGGGACAGGGGGGCTGCTTTCTTT. Its protein is CASSFGDRGAAFF.

The chain recombines TRBV29-1 with TRBJ2-5; 8 bases match TRBD2. V trimming: 1 base; J trimming: 4 bases; junction bases outside the gene matches: 11. Per the germline V gene, CDR1 is SQVTM and CDR2 is ANQGSEA. This CDR3 contains 16 residues. CDR3 sequence: CSVEGLTGGPRETQYF. CDR3 in DNA: TGCAGCGTTGAAGGATTAACGGGGGGGCCGAGAGAGACCCAGTACTTC.

This clone was seen just once. The chain couples TRBV7-2 to TRBJ2-1; possible D gene TRBD2, 5 bases. The CDR3 extends over 14 amino acids. Germline assignment: CDR1 SGHTA and CDR2 FQGNSA. V lost 2 bases to trimming and J lost 8 bases, with 13 bases between them. CDR3 DNA: TGTGCCAGCAGCTTAACTGGACTCCTGTATGAGCAGTTCTTC. Translation gives CASSLTGLLYEQFF.

The chain employs TRBV19 and TRBJ1-1, with D perhaps matching TRBD1 (5 bases). CDR3 size: 14 residues. Germline assignment: CDR1 LNHDA and CDR2 SQIVND (reference sequence). The V and J ends lost 1 base and 0 bases respectively, with 6 bases between them. The CDR3 is CASSIVGLNTEAFF. The CDR3 nucleotides read TGTGCCAGTAGTATAGTGGGGCTGAACACTGAAGCTTTCTTT.

The V gene is TRBV15, the J gene TRBJ1-1; no firm D call. This CDR3 region has 15 residues. Germline CDR1 reads LNHNV; CDR2 reads YYDKDF (reference sequence). The ends were cut back, 2 bases at V and 11 bases at J, with 21 bases in the middle. Written as DNA, the CDR3 is TGTGCCACCAGCAGACCCTCACTTGTACGCGGGCTCGCTTTCTTT. This translates into CATSRPSLVRGLAFF. The full variable domain, its missing parts supplied by reference TRBV15 and TRBJ1-1, is DAMVIQNPRYQVTQFGKPVTLSCSQTLNHNVMYWYQQKSSQAPKLLFHYYDKDFNNEADTPDNFQSRRPNTSFCFLDIRSPGLGDTAMYLCATSRPSLVRGLAFFGQGTRLTVV.

This chain links TRBV6-5 with TRBJ1-5; D may be TRBD1 (5 bases). Trimming pared 6 bases from V and 2 bases from J, leaving 14 bases between. The CDR3 is 15 residues long. Germline values: CDR1 MNHEY, CDR2 SVGAGI. Written as DNA, the CDR3 is TGTGCCAGCAGAGGGTCGGGGGGTGGCAATCAGCCCCAGCATTTT. Encoded protein: CASRGSGGGNQPQHF.

The chain links TRBV30 to TRBJ2-7; TRBD2 is a possible D gene (5 bases). The CDR3 is made up of 16 amino acids. The V gene lost 0 bases and the J gene lost 1 base, with 16 bases spanning the gap. Germline CDR1 GTSNPN, CDR2 SVGIG (reference sequence). The CDR3 bases are TGTGCCTGGAGTGTAAAGGGCGGGTCAGCTTCCTACGAGCAGTACGTC. It specifies CAWSVKGGSASYEQYV.

This clone was counted only a few times. This sequence joins TRBV2 and TRBJ1-1, with a possible D match to TRBD1 (6 bases). With 7 bases removed from V and 3 bases from J, the gap between germline ends came to 18 bases. Germline CDR1 and CDR2: SNHLY and FYNNEI. This CDR3 is 15 amino acids long. The CDR3 DNA is TGTGCCAGCATCCCACGCGGGGGCGGATACACTGAAGCTTTCTTT. Protein product: CASIPRGGGYTEAFF.